The 28 T cell receptor beta chains below come from one sample, sequenced in a study of T cells in Graves' hyperthyroidism and ophthalmopathy. Regions amplified from RNA transcripts were the TCR beta CDR3 regions. The HTBI set primed first-round TCR CDR3 RT-PCR. TCRdb re-called the multiplex PCR reads through MiXCR, storing one row per CDR3 protein. The sample carries approximately 430,000 distinct CDR3 sequences, 14% to 15% recorded once. The source material was blood. The receptors come from a man between 18 and 29 years old with Graves' ophthalmopathy.

Concerning this clonotype: Being one base from a much bigger clone, this may be a read error. The CDR3 does not close with the conserved phenylalanine or tryptophan, likely indicating a read error. The rearrangement links TRBV6-9 to TRBJ1-1; D remains unclear. The CDR3 is made up of 14 amino acids. CDR1 is MNHGY, CDR2 SVAAGI, per germline. Trimming removed 3 bases at V and 2 bases at J, with 10 bases between. CDR3 DNA: TGTGCCAGCAGTTACTCGAACCAAAACACTGAAGCTTTCCTT. Translating gives CASSYSNQNTEAFL.

The sample holds many counts of this clonotype. The chain couples TRBV18 to TRBJ2-5; no clear D gene. This CDR3 comprises 14 residues. Looked up from germline, CDR1 is KGHSH and CDR2 is LQKENI. Trimming left V 1 base short and J 1 base short, with 7 bases between. CDR3 sequence: CASSPRPPQETQYF. Here the CDR3 DNA reads TGTGCCAGCTCACCACGGCCCCCCCAAGAGACCCAGTACTTC.

The V call is TRBV28, the J call TRBJ2-7, with D perhaps TRBD2 (5 bases). Germline CDR1 MDHEN, CDR2 SYDVKM. Trimming took off 5 bases at V and 2 bases at J, with 19 bases between the two ends. CDR3 length: 16 residues. Here the CDR3 reads CASSVTPGSGAYEQYF. DNA of the CDR3: TGTGCCAGCAGTGTTACACCGGGATCCGGAGCCTACGAGCAGTACTTC.

The V and J genes are TRBV6-1 and TRBJ2-6, with D uncertain. The V end was cut by 9 bases, the J end by 1 base, with 7 bases between. There are 13 residues in the CDR3. Looked up from germline, CDR1 is MNHNS and CDR2 is SASEGT. The CDR3 loop is CASRKSGANVLTF. CDR3 DNA: TGTGCCAGTCGGAAGTCTGGGGCCAACGTCCTGACTTTC.

This clonotype has a count of ten or more. This chain connects TRBV12-3 or TRBV12-4 to TRBJ1-1; TRBD1 agrees at 8 bases. The CDR3 covers 14 residues. After removal of 6 bases from V and 4 bases from J, the junction contained 7 bases not matched to a gene. The CDR3: CASSRLTGGTEAFF. The CDR3 nucleotides read TGTGCCAGCAGCAGACTAACAGGGGGCACTGAAGCTTTCTTT.

In this sample, this clonotype turned up a few times. V and J are TRBV10-3 and TRBJ1-3; D possibly corresponds to TRBD1 (5 bases). The V and J ends lost 7 bases and 0 bases respectively, with 10 bases between them. The CDR3 covers 14 residues. CDR1 and CDR2 from the germline V gene are ENHRY and SYGVKD. CDR3 loop: CAINTGLSGNTIYF. CDR3 in DNA: TGTGCCATCAATACGGGACTCTCTGGAAACACCATATATTTT.

This clonotype was observed at least ten times. The chain recombines TRBV4-1 with TRBJ2-1; 9 bases line up with TRBD2. Per the germline V gene, CDR1 is MGHRA and CDR2 is YSYEKL. The J segment lost 2 bases and the V segment lost 0 bases, leaving 5 bases of the junction unmatched. CDR3 length: 17 amino acids. CDR3 in amino acids: CASSQDPVAGAYNEQFF. Here the CDR3 DNA reads TGCGCCAGCAGCCAAGATCCGGTAGCGGGAGCCTACAATGAGCAGTTCTTC.

The table lists this clonotype with many counts. This chain links TRBV5-1 with TRBJ2-5; D not resolved. This CDR3 has 14 residues. V was shortened by 1 base and J by 5 bases, with 12 bases between the two germline ends. Germline CDR1 SGHRS, CDR2 YFSETQ. Here the CDR3 reads CASSLNDLQETQYF. The DNA of the CDR3 is TGCGCCAGCAGCTTGAATGACCTCCAGGAGACCCAGTACTTC.

Ten or more counts support this clonotype. Germline is not matched at one junction end, which may reflect a read error. The V and J genes are TRBV2 and TRBJ2-1; D ambiguous. The length of the CDR3 is 11 residues. Germline CDR1 and CDR2: SNHLY and FYNNEI. The CDR3 reads CTSSGNVEQFF. The CDR3 DNA sequence: TGTACCAGCAGTGGGAACGTTGAGCAGTTCTTC.

This clonotype has only a few counts. The chain links TRBV27 to TRBJ2-5; 7 bases align to TRBD2. V dropped 5 bases and J dropped 5; count of bases not matched to a gene: 11. This CDR3 spans 15 amino acids. Germline CDR1 reads MNHEY; CDR2 reads SMNVEV (reference sequence). The CDR3 DNA follows: TGTGCCAGCAGTAGAGGAGGGCGGGAGTGGGAGACCCAGTACTTC. Translated: CASSRGGREWETQYF.

This clonotype was seen repeatedly, ten times or more. The CDR3 sequence: CATSPETGNYGYTF. The CDR3 coding sequence is TGTGCCACCAGCCCCGAAACAGGGAACTATGGCTACACCTTC. V is TRBV24-1 and J is TRBJ1-2; possible D gene TRBD1, 6 bases. Trimming left V 7 bases short and J 2 bases short, with 13 bases between. This CDR3 is 14 amino acids long. Germline lookup yields CDR1 KGHDR and CDR2 SFDVKD.

This clonotype has a count of ten or more. This sequence joins TRBV28 and TRBJ1-2; D not resolved. Deletions cut 7 bases from V and 1 base from J, with 10 bases between. In germline, CDR1 is MDHEN, CDR2 SYDVKM. The CDR3 covers 13 residues. CDR3 DNA sequence: TGTGCCAGCACTCCTGGGTTTAACTATGGCTACACCTTC. It translates to CASTPGFNYGYTF.

This chain links TRBV2 with TRBJ1-2; perhaps TRBD1 as D (6 bases). CDR1 and CDR2 (germline): SNHLY, FYNNEI. V shed 1 base and J shed 3 bases, with 12 bases lying between them. The CDR3 length is 15 residues. CDR3 residues: CASSEVGRGDYGYTF. The CDR3 DNA follows: TGTGCCAGCAGTGAAGTGGGCAGGGGTGACTATGGCTACACCTTC.

This clonotype has just a few counts. The rearrangement links TRBV7-9 to TRBJ1-6; perhaps TRBD1 as D (5 bases). CDR1 and CDR2 (germline): SEHNR, FQNEAQ (reference sequence). Trimming removed 3 bases from V and 7 bases from J, with 10 bases in between. The CDR3 spans 14 residues. The CDR3 region is CASSLMTDNSPLHF. CDR3 DNA: TGTGCCAGCAGCTTGATGACAGACAATTCACCCCTCCACTTT. The full variable domain, its missing parts supplied by reference TRBV7-9 and TRBJ1-6, is DTGVSQNPRHKITKRGQNVTFRCDPISEHNRLYWYRQTLGQGPEFLTYFQNEAQLEKSRLLSDRFSAERPKGSFSTLEIQRTEQGDSAMYLCASSLMTDNSPLHFGNGTRLTVT.

This clonotype appeared many times. V is TRBV2 and J is TRBJ2-6; D is unresolved. Germline CDR1 SNHLY, CDR2 FYNNEI. The CDR3 runs 14 residues. V gave up 5 bases and J gave up 0 bases, with 5 bases separating them. This chain's CDR3 is CASSQNSGANVLTF. CDR3 DNA: TGTGCCAGCAGTCAAAACTCTGGGGCCAACGTCCTGACTTTC.

This clonotype has more than one count but fewer than ten. The chain links TRBV27 to TRBJ2-2; 7 nucleotides match TRBD2. The CDR3 is 17 amino acids. V lost 4 bases to trimming and J lost 6 bases; unmatched junction nucleotides: 14. Per germline, CDR1 MNHEY and CDR2 SMNVEV (reference sequence). DNA of the CDR3: TGTGCCAGCAGTTCGACTTTTGGGGGAGGGCCCCCCGGGGAGCTGTTTTTT. Its translation is CASSSTFGGGPPGELFF.

This clonotype was detected only a few times. The V and J genes are TRBV5-4 and TRBJ2-5; D may correspond to TRBD1 or TRBD2 (7 bases each). Trimming removed 3 bases at V and 2 bases at J, with 20 bases between. The CDR3 sequence is 17 residues long. The germline V gene encodes CDR1 SGHNT and CDR2 YYREEE (reference sequence). This CDR3 reads CASSSQGRGGRQETQYF. As DNA, the CDR3 is TGTGCCAGCAGCTCCCAAGGCAGGGGGGGCCGGCAAGAGACCCAGTACTTC.

The chain joins TRBV12-3 or TRBV12-4 to TRBJ2-5; unclear D gene. This CDR3 comprises 13 residues. V was clipped by 8 bases and J by 4 bases, with 14 bases between them. CDR3 sequence: CASSRLSLETQYF. The CDR3 DNA reads as TGTGCCAGCTCAAGGCTGAGCTTAGAGACCCAGTACTTC.

This rearrangement joins TRBV10-1 to TRBJ2-7; 9 positions match TRBD1. TRBJ2-1 explains the end of the DNA better; the J call may be wrong. The germline V gene has CDR1 WNHNN and CDR2 SYGVQD (reference sequence). CDR3 length equals 14 residues. The CDR3 DNA reads as TGCGCCAGCAGTGAGAGGGACAGGGTTTACGAGCAGTTCTTC. It specifies CASSERDRVYEQFF.

This clonotype was counted many times. The CDR3 spells CASSEGGLETQYF. CDR3 coding DNA: TGCGCCAGCAGTGAGGGGGGATTGGAGACCCAGTACTTC. The gene calls are TRBV10-2 and TRBJ2-5; D might be TRBD1 or TRBD2, each matching 5 bases. Trimming took off 2 bases at V and 5 bases at J, with 9 bases between the two ends. Per the germline V gene, CDR1 is WSHSY and CDR2 is SAAADI. This CDR3 comprises 13 residues.

This clonotype was found many times. The genes are TRBV11-3 and TRBJ1-6; D uncertain. The germline gives CDR1 SGHNT, CDR2 YENEEA. Trimming removed 7 bases at V and 7 bases at J, with 14 bases between. The CDR3 runs to 14 residues. This CDR3 is CASNMGPGNSPLHF. CDR3 sequence (DNA): TGTGCCAGCAATATGGGTCCGGGGAATTCACCCCTCCACTTT. Supplemented by reference TRBV11-3 and TRBJ1-6, the full variable domain reads EAGVVQSPRYKIIEKKQPVAFWCNPISGHNTLYWYLQNLGQGPELLIRYENEEAVDDSQLPKDRFSAERLKGVDSTLKIQPAELGDSAVYLCASNMGPGNSPLHFGNGTRLTVT.

This rearrangement joins TRBV10-3 to TRBJ2-7, with D possibly being TRBD2 (5 bases). The germline gives CDR1 ENHRY, CDR2 SYGVKD. This CDR3 is built from 16 residues. Trimming removed 9 bases from V and 0 bases from J, with 21 bases in between. In DNA form, the CDR3 reads TGTGCCATTAAAAGCCATAGCGATGTGTACTCCTACGAGCAGTACTTC. Its protein product is CAIKSHSDVYSYEQYF.

This rearrangement joins TRBV4-1 to TRBJ2-1, with 10 bases aligning to TRBD2. The CDR3 length is 13 residues. The junction had 7 bases not matched to a gene; V was cut back by 3 bases and J by 14 bases. CDR1 is MGHRA, CDR2 YSYEKL, per germline. The CDR3 is CASSQSTSGAEFF. Here the CDR3 DNA reads TGCGCCAGCAGCCAGTCAACTAGCGGGGCAGAGTTCTTC.

This clonotype was counted ten times or more. DNA of the CDR3: TGTGCCAGCAGCTTAAGCGGCGGGGGGGTCATAGCCAAAAACATTCAGTACTTC. Translated, it gives CASSLSGGGVIAKNIQYF. V gene TRBV7-8 combines with J gene TRBJ2-4; 9 bases are shared with TRBD2. CDR1 is SGHVS, CDR2 FQNEAQ, per germline. The CDR3 loop spans 18 amino acids. V trimming: 2 bases; J trimming: 0 bases; junction bases outside the gene matches: 8. The full variable domain, in which reference TRBV7-8 and TRBJ2-4 provide the parts outside the CDR3, is GAGVSQSPRYKVAKRGQDVALRCDPISGHVSLFWYQQALGQGPEFLTYFQNEAQLDKSGLPSDRFFAERPEGSVSTLKIQRTQQEDSAVYLCASSLSGGGVIAKNIQYFGAGTRLSVL.

This chain joins TRBV3-1 and TRBJ1-2; D unresolved. There are 13 residues in the CDR3. Trimming pared 4 bases from V and 7 bases from J, leaving 13 bases between. CDR1 and CDR2 (germline): LGHDT, YNNKEL (reference sequence). The CDR3: CASSLKGAGGYTF. DNA for the CDR3: TGTGCCAGCAGCCTTAAGGGTGCGGGTGGCTACACCTTC.

This clonotype was counted many times. The CDR3 DNA sequence: TGTGCCAGCAGCTTAGCGTTGGGCGGGTCCTACAATGAGCAGTTCTTC. Its translation is CASSLALGGSYNEQFF. The chain links TRBV7-8 to TRBJ2-1; possibly TRBD2 for D (5 bases). V was pared by 0 bases and J by 1 base, with 10 bases between. The CDR3 totals 16 residues. The V gene's germline CDR1 is SGHVS and CDR2 FQNEAQ.

This clonotype has more than one count but fewer than ten. CDR3 nucleotides: TGCAGCGTTGAAGAAACAGGGGCTAACTATGGCTACACCTTC. It encodes CSVEETGANYGYTF. V is TRBV29-1 and J is TRBJ1-2, with TRBD1 matching 7 bases. The length of the CDR3 is 14 residues. Germline assignment: CDR1 SQVTM and CDR2 ANQGSEA. V lost 0 bases, J lost 0 bases, and 1 base stayed unmatched.

The rearrangement uses TRBV20-1 and TRBJ2-3; D gene unclear. Looked up from germline, CDR1 is DFQATT and CDR2 is SNEGSKA (reference sequence). Deletions cut 0 bases from V and 6 bases from J, with 7 bases between. The length of the CDR3 is 12 residues. CDR3 loop: CSARDSADTQYF. CDR3 DNA sequence: TGCAGTGCTAGAGACAGTGCGGATACGCAGTATTTT.